The 5 T cell receptor beta chains below were found in one sample sequenced in a study of Ad26.COV2.S vaccination and SARS-CoV-2 variants. The protocol was immunoSEQ multiplex PCR, while the TCRdb copy is restricted to in-frame clones and leaves out a portion. The sample includes 400,000 to 450,000 clones, 75% to 95% of them seen just once. The treatment denotes: 19 received Ad26.COV2.S at low or high dose, single or two shots; about 5 received placebo; per-sample allocation not given. Samples were taken on day 63 after the first vaccine or placebo injection. Sequenced material: peripheral blood, taken in a trial of Ad26.COV2.S vaccine versus placebo. The receptor source for this set is a person between 18 and 59 years old who received the Ad26.COV2.S COVID-19 vaccine or a placebo.

The chain employs TRBV19 and TRBJ1-5, with 9 bases fitting TRBD1. Germline V gene lookup returns CDR1 LNHDA and CDR2 SQIVND (reference sequence). This CDR3 is built from 14 residues. The junction had 5 bases not matched to a gene; V was cut back by 8 bases and J by 3 bases. The CDR3 DNA follows: TGTGCCAGTTGCACAGGGGGCTTCAATCAGCCCCAGCATTTT. This sequence encodes CASCTGGFNQPQHF. Full variable domain (rest looked up from reference TRBV19 and TRBJ1-5): DGGITQSPKYLFRKEGQNVTLSCEQNLNHDAMYWYRQDPGQGLRLIYYSQIVNDFQKGDIAEGYSVSREKKESFPLTVTSAQKNPTAFYLCASCTGGFNQPQHFGDGTRLSIL.

The V call is TRBV7-9, the J call TRBJ2-2; D remains unclear. The CDR3 spans 11 residues. V lost 5 bases and J lost 7, with 5 bases in between. Germline CDR1 SEHNR, CDR2 FQNEAQ (reference sequence). The chain's CDR3 is CASSTHGELFF. In DNA, the CDR3 is TGTGCCAGCAGCACCCACGGGGAGCTGTTTTTT.

The chain uses TRBV20-1 and TRBJ2-4; TRBD1 is a possible D gene (6 bases). Germline CDR1 DFQATT, CDR2 SNEGSKA (reference sequence). The V and J ends lost 3 bases and 0 bases respectively, with 18 bases between them. There are 17 residues in the CDR3. The CDR3 is CSASKSGQILAKNIQYF. The CDR3 DNA reads as TGCAGTGCTAGTAAGTCTGGACAGATCCTAGCCAAAAACATTCAGTACTTC.

This clone was counted a few times. This chain joins TRBV4-2 and TRBJ2-7; D not resolved. The CDR3 loop spans 12 amino acids. CDR1 is LGHNA, CDR2 YNFKEQ, per germline. Trimming pared 3 bases from V and 6 bases from J, leaving 9 bases between. The CDR3 reads CASSHSAGEQYF. In nucleotides, the CDR3 is TGTGCCAGCAGCCACTCGGCAGGCGAGCAGTACTTC.

The CDR3 nucleotides are TGTGCCAGCACCATGATTGGACAGGGTGAGAATGAAAAACTGTTTTTT. Translation gives CASTMIGQGENEKLFF. The rearrangement links TRBV28 to TRBJ1-4; 8 positions match TRBD1. Trimming at V came to 7 bases and at J to 5 bases, leaving 12 bases not matched to a gene. From germline, CDR1 is MDHEN and CDR2 SYDVKM. This CDR3 spans 16 amino acids.